These 30 T cell receptor beta chains were all obtained from the same sample, sequenced in a study of STAT5B mutations in CD4+ large granular lymphocyte leukemia. Assay used: immunoSEQ multiplex PCR; TCRdb lists only in-frame clones, some missing. The data hold roughly 35,000 clones, with approximately 67% observed a single time. The specimen was CD4+ T cells from blood buffy coats. The source is a human donor in good health.

The gene calls are TRBV4-3 and TRBJ1-1, with D maybe TRBD1 (5 bases). V was trimmed by 0 bases and J by 5 bases, leaving 13 bases between them. Germline CDR1 and CDR2: LGHNA and YSLEER. CDR3 size: 15 residues. The DNA of the CDR3 is TGCGCCAGCAGCCAAGAGGAGGGGTGGTTTACTGAAGCTTTCTTT. It encodes CASSQEEGWFTEAFF.

The V gene is TRBV6-5, the J gene TRBJ2-7; D gene uncertain. Germline V gene sequence: CDR1 MNHEY, CDR2 SVGAGI. V was shortened by 8 bases and J by 2 bases, with 13 bases between the two germline ends. This CDR3 contains 13 residues. CDR3 amino acids: CASAGQATYEQYF. The CDR3 DNA reads as TGTGCCAGCGCCGGGCAGGCCACCTACGAGCAGTACTTC.

This clone was detected a few times. The gene calls are TRBV5-6 and TRBJ1-1; D is undetermined. The CDR3 extends over 13 amino acids. Trimming stripped 2 bases from V and 0 bases from J, with 5 bases between. Per germline, CDR1 SGHDT and CDR2 YYEEEE. Written as DNA, the CDR3 is TGTGCCAGCAGCTTAAGAGTGAACACTGAAGCTTTCTTT. Translation gives CASSLRVNTEAFF.

CDR3 bases: TGTGCCAGCAGTGAAGAGTGGAGGGAGGGCGAGCAGTACTTC. Protein sequence: CASSEEWREGEQYF. The chain couples TRBV25-1 to TRBJ2-7; 7 positions agree with TRBD2. The trim removed 2 bases at V and 6 bases at J, leaving 7 bases unmatched. Germline V gene lookup returns CDR1 MGHDK and CDR2 SYGVNS. The CDR3 consists of 14 residues.

A few counts support this clone. The rearrangement joins TRBV9 to TRBJ2-2, with a weak D call TRBD1 (6 bases). There are 16 residues in the CDR3. Trimming took off 0 bases at V and 6 bases at J, with 15 bases between the two ends. CDR1 and CDR2 from the germline V gene are SGDLS and YYNGEE. The CDR3 is CASSVEGEVGSGELFF. The CDR3 DNA follows: TGTGCCAGCAGCGTAGAGGGGGAAGTGGGGTCCGGGGAGCTGTTTTTT.

The J gene is TRBJ1-5, the V gene TRBV5-1; D is possibly TRBD1 (6 bases). CDR1 is SGHRS and CDR2 is YFSETQ in the germline V gene. The CDR3 sequence is 15 residues long. Trimming stripped 4 bases from V and 1 base from J, with 12 bases between. The CDR3 reads CASSLDGQSNQPQHF. The CDR3 DNA sequence: TGCGCCAGCAGCCTAGACGGACAGAGCAATCAGCCCCAGCATTTT.

V and J are TRBV18 and TRBJ1-6; no firm D call. Deletions cut 4 bases from V and 5 bases from J, with 15 bases between. The CDR3 spans 16 residues. CDR1 is KGHSH, CDR2 LQKENI, per germline. For the CDR3, the DNA is TGTGCCAGCTCACTGCACGGAGCGGGAGATAATTCACCCCTCCACTTT. Its protein product is CASSLHGAGDNSPLHF.

The CDR3: CSAGAGTGTAFF. Here the CDR3 DNA reads TGCAGCGCCGGGGCCGGGACGGGGACCGCTTTCTTT. The chain is built from TRBV29-1 and TRBJ1-1; D is possibly TRBD1 (5 bases). The V and J ends lost 7 bases and 11 bases respectively, with 20 bases between them. Germline CDR1 SQVTM, CDR2 ANQGSEA. The CDR3 sequence is 12 residues long.

J is TRBJ1-6 and V is TRBV2, with a possible D match to TRBD1 (5 bases). Germline assignment: CDR1 SNHLY and CDR2 FYNNEI. Trimming took off 1 base at V and 10 bases at J, with 11 bases between the two ends. There are 14 residues in the CDR3. The CDR3 nucleotides read TGTGCCAGCAGTGAAGGCAGGGTCAGCTCACCCCTCCACTTT. Its translation: CASSEGRVSSPLHF.

This chain uses TRBV7-9 with TRBJ1-4; D possibly corresponds to TRBD1 (6 bases). Germline V gives CDR1 SEHNR, CDR2 FQNEAQ (reference sequence). This CDR3 spans 13 amino acids. V lost 5 bases and J 5 bases, leaving 9 bases between the germline ends. The CDR3 DNA follows: TGTGCCAGCAGCACCGGACAGAATGAAAAACTGTTTTTT. It specifies CASSTGQNEKLFF.

J is TRBJ2-1 and V is TRBV6-5; D unclear. Germline CDR1 is MNHEY and CDR2 is SVGAGI. The CDR3 spans 14 residues. The V end lost 7 bases, the J end lost 0 bases, and 10 bases lay between the germline ends. The CDR3 DNA is TGTGCCAGCATCAACGCGAGCTCCTACAATGAGCAGTTCTTC. It translates to CASINASSYNEQFF.

This chain links TRBV7-9 with TRBJ1-4; no definite D call. This CDR3 contains 11 residues. Per germline, CDR1 SEHNR and CDR2 FQNEAQ (reference sequence). Between the trimmed V and J ends, which lost 3 bases and 12 bases, there was a span of 8 bases. CDR3 sequence: CASSFESELFF. CDR3 DNA sequence: TGTGCCAGCAGCTTCGAGTCTGAACTGTTTTTT.

As DNA, the CDR3 is TGTGCCACCAGCAGAGAGCACGTAAACTATGGCTACACCTTC. Its translation: CATSREHVNYGYTF. V gene TRBV15 combines with J gene TRBJ1-2; D call uncertain. The V gene's germline CDR1 is LNHNV and CDR2 YYDKDF (reference sequence). V gave up 0 bases and J gave up 2 bases, with 7 bases separating them. The CDR3 runs 14 residues. Supplemented by reference TRBV15 and TRBJ1-2, the full variable domain reads DAMVIQNPRYQVTQFGKPVTLSCSQTLNHNVMYWYQQKSSQAPKLLFHYYDKDFNNEADTPDNFQSRRPNTSFCFLDIRSPGLGDTAMYLCATSREHVNYGYTFGSGTRLTVV.

The rearrangement uses TRBV7-6 and TRBJ2-6; the D gene is possibly TRBD2 (6 bases). V was pared by 4 bases and J by 0 bases, with 10 bases between. The CDR3 totals 16 residues. Germline lookup yields CDR1 SGHVS and CDR2 FNYEAQ. The CDR3 region has the DNA TGTGCCAGCAGCTCCCAAGCGGGCTCTGGGGCCAACGTCCTGACTTTC. It yields the protein CASSSQAGSGANVLTF.

This clone was counted a few times. The gene calls are TRBV6-1 and TRBJ1-6; D unresolved. Trimming took off 3 bases at V and 8 bases at J, with 11 bases between the two ends. This CDR3 is 14 amino acids long. CDR1 and CDR2 (germline): MNHNS, SASEGT. Here the CDR3 reads CASSDGPDYSPLHF. The CDR3 coding sequence is TGTGCCAGCAGTGATGGGCCTGATTATTCACCCCTCCACTTT.

The rearrangement joins TRBV7-6 to TRBJ2-4; TRBD2 matches at 9 bases. Unmatched junction bases numbered 5, after V lost 1 base and J lost 7 bases. Germline lookup yields CDR1 SGHVS and CDR2 FNYEAQ. CDR3 size: 15 residues. CDR3 sequence: CASSLDPAGGNIQYF. Here the CDR3 DNA reads TGTGCCAGCAGCTTAGATCCAGCGGGGGGCAACATTCAGTACTTC.

The chain employs TRBV7-9 and TRBJ1-6; TRBD1 agrees at 8 bases. The junction had 8 bases not matched to a gene; V was cut back by 1 base and J by 0 bases. The CDR3 contains 19 residues. CDR1 and CDR2 from the germline V gene are SEHNR and FQNEAQ (reference sequence). The CDR3 spells CASSLGAGGAGSYNSPLHF. The CDR3 region has the DNA TGTGCCAGCAGCTTAGGGGCAGGGGGCGCGGGCTCCTATAATTCACCCCTCCACTTT.

V and J are TRBV7-2 and TRBJ2-5; no clear D gene. Germline CDR1 SGHTA, CDR2 FQGNSA. CDR3 size: 13 residues. The V gene lost 5 bases and the J gene lost 3 bases, with 10 bases spanning the gap. CDR3 sequence: CASSPYLEETQYF. CDR3 nucleotides: TGTGCCAGCAGCCCTTATCTGGAAGAGACCCAGTACTTC.

The V gene is TRBV7-9, the J gene TRBJ2-3; no firm D call. The length of the CDR3 is 14 residues. V was shortened by 7 bases and J by 2 bases, with 13 bases between the two germline ends. Germline V gene data show CDR1 as SEHNR and CDR2 as FQNEAQ (reference sequence). CDR3 protein: CASMGGINTDTQYF. CDR3 DNA sequence: TGTGCCAGCATGGGCGGAATTAACACAGATACGCAGTATTTT.

The rearrangement uses TRBV7-9 and TRBJ2-7; no reliable D call. Germline V gives CDR1 SEHNR, CDR2 FQNEAQ (reference sequence). This CDR3 has 11 amino acids. Between the trimmed V and J ends, which lost 4 bases and 1 base, there was a span of 2 bases. The CDR3 here is CASSWSYEQYF. As DNA, the CDR3 is TGTGCCAGCAGCTGGTCCTACGAGCAGTACTTC.

The chain has TRBV15 and TRBJ2-5, with TRBD2 matching 8 bases. CDR3 length: 15 amino acids. Germline lookup yields CDR1 LNHNV and CDR2 YYDKDF (reference sequence). V shed 3 bases, J shed 4 bases, and the junction held 7 bases outside the gene matches. As DNA, the CDR3 is TGTGCCACCAGCAGCGGGGGGGCTTTCCGAGAGACCCAGTACTTC. This codes for CATSSGGAFRETQYF.

The chain joins TRBV7-3 to TRBJ2-1; no firm D call. This CDR3 region has 15 residues. The germline V gene encodes CDR1 SGHTA and CDR2 FQGTGA. The V gene lost 5 bases and the J gene lost 5 bases, with 16 bases spanning the gap. The CDR3 nucleotides read TGTGCCAGCAGCCCCCGGCTAGGAGTGGACAATGAGCAGTTCTTC. Its translation: CASSPRLGVDNEQFF.

This chain joins TRBV7-3 and TRBJ2-1; 9 bases are a match to TRBD1. Trimming removed 5 bases from V and 4 bases from J; junction bases left unmatched: 12. The germline CDR1 and CDR2 sequences are SGHTA and FQGTGA. The CDR3 has 17 amino acids. In DNA form, the CDR3 reads TGTGCCAGCAGCGCGCAACTTACCGGGACAGGGTACAATGAGCAGTTCTTC. It specifies CASSAQLTGTGYNEQFF.

This rearrangement joins TRBV7-9 to TRBJ1-2; D uncertain. CDR3 length equals 16 residues. V was cut by 2 bases and J by 5 bases, with 18 bases left in between. CDR1 SEHNR and CDR2 FQNEAQ come from the germline V gene (reference sequence). CDR3 nucleotides: TGTGCCAGCAGCTTATTCATGGCCGGCCAGCCATATGGCTACACCTTC. Translated, it gives CASSLFMAGQPYGYTF.

This clone was picked up a small number of times. The chain employs TRBV7-9 and TRBJ2-7; tentative D call: TRBD1 (5 bases). Germline loops: CDR1 SEHNR, CDR2 FQNEAQ (reference sequence). V lost 5 bases to trimming and J lost 3 bases, with 11 bases between them. The CDR3 has 13 residues. The CDR3 nucleotides read TGTGCCAGCAGCCCGACAGCATACTACGAGCAGTACTTC. It codes for CASSPTAYYEQYF.

V is TRBV18 and J is TRBJ1-2; D uncertain. CDR1 and CDR2 (germline): KGHSH, LQKENI. CDR3 length equals 14 residues. Trimming took off 2 bases at V and 8 bases at J, with 15 bases between the two ends. DNA of the CDR3: TGTGCCAGCTCACCAGGCCGAGAAGGGAGAGGCTACACCTTC. Its protein product is CASSPGREGRGYTF.

The chain combines TRBV9 with TRBJ1-6; D not certain. Germline assignment: CDR1 SGDLS and CDR2 YYNGEE. V was pared by 0 bases and J by 7 bases, with 8 bases between. CDR3 length equals 14 residues. CDR3 sequence reads: CASSVVPENSPLHF. The CDR3 DNA is TGTGCCAGCAGCGTAGTTCCAGAGAATTCACCCCTCCACTTT.

V is TRBV5-1 and J is TRBJ2-5, with D unresolved. The length of the CDR3 is 11 residues. Trimming stripped 2 bases from V and 3 bases from J, with 2 bases between. The germline V gene encodes CDR1 SGHRS and CDR2 YFSETQ. CDR3 sequence (DNA): TGCGCCAGCAGCTTCGAAGAGACCCAGTACTTC. Its protein is CASSFEETQYF. The full variable domain, with the rest looked up from reference TRBV5-1 and TRBJ2-5, is KAGVTQTPRYLIKTRGQQVTLSCSPISGHRSVSWYQQTPGQGLQFLFEYFSETQRNKGNFPGRFSGRQFSNSRSEMNVSTLELGDSALYLCASSFEETQYFGPGTRLLVL.

Only a few counts were recorded for this clone. This chain connects TRBV18 to TRBJ2-1, with D possibly TRBD2 on 5 matching bases. The CDR3 length is 13 residues. Germline V gene data show CDR1 as KGHSH and CDR2 as LQKENI. The germline V and J ends were trimmed by 10 bases and 3 bases, with 13 bases remaining between them. CDR3 amino acids: CATGNDFYNEQFF. The CDR3 nucleotides are TGTGCCACGGGGAACGACTTCTACAATGAGCAGTTCTTC.

The chain carries TRBV6-5 and TRBJ1-5, with a tentative D call TRBD1 (5 bases). V gave up 4 bases and J gave up 0 bases, with 13 bases separating them. From germline, CDR1 is MNHEY and CDR2 SVGAGI. CDR3 length equals 16 residues. The CDR3 DNA reads as TGTGCCAGCAGTTCCGGGGGGACTTATAGCAATCAGCCCCAGCATTTT. It is translated as CASSSGGTYSNQPQHF.